The clone carrying this T cell receptor (beta chain) was recorded only once. What it recognizes is unknown. The data originate from a study of beta chain features in type 1 diabetes. Points from the study as a whole: For type 1 diabetes patients, VDJ junctions showed fewer insertions and more deletions.

The CDR3 covers 15 residues. V lost 5 bases, J lost 7 bases, and 6 bases stayed unmatched. Germline values: CDR1 MNHEY, CDR2 SVGAGI. Sequencing targeted expressed TCRB transcripts, as all isolated RNA had been reverse transcribed. Profiling relied on immunoSEQ multiplex PCR, and the TCRdb table lists in-frame clones only, not all of them. The sample yields a few hundred thousand clones, about 29% seen once. V is TRBV6-5 and J is TRBJ2-1; 12 positions agree with TRBD1. The receptor was derived from a man between 18 and 29 years old in good health. The sequencing input was naive CD4+ T cells from blood. CDR3 nucleotide sequence: TGTGCCAGCAGTGTCGGGACAGGGGGCAGGAATGAGCAGTTCTTC. Its translation is CASSVGTGGRNEQFF.